Each of the 18 T cell receptor beta chains below was sequenced from the same sample in a study of a mutant IDH1 vaccine in newly diagnosed glioma. Sequencing was performed with immunoSEQ multiplex PCR; in TCRdb, only in-frame clones are kept and a portion is missing. The sample records tens of thousands of clones, about 81% being singletons. Time point indicated: week 5, during vaccination. Vaccine doses each comprised 300 ug of mutant IDH1 20-mer peptide, with topical imiquimod. No antigen has been identified for these receptors. Sequencing was performed on PBMCs, taken from a glioma patient whose treatment included an IDH1 peptide vaccine. These receptor sequences come from a man between 25 and 39 years old with glioma.

The chain employs TRBV7-8 and TRBJ1-2, with D perhaps TRBD1 (6 bases). CDR1 is SGHVS and CDR2 is FQNEAQ in the germline V gene. This CDR3 spans 14 amino acids. The ends were cut back, 5 bases at V and 0 bases at J, with 10 bases in the middle. The CDR3 protein is CASSMDSPNYGYTF. CDR3 nucleotide sequence: TGTGCCAGCAGCATGGACAGTCCTAACTATGGCTACACCTTC.

This clone was counted only a few times. This chain links TRBV4-2 with TRBJ2-7; no firm D call. Trimming left V 0 bases short and J 0 bases short, with 9 bases between. The CDR3 is 15 residues long. Germline V gene sequence: CDR1 LGHNA, CDR2 YNFKEQ. CDR3 coding DNA: TGTGCCAGCAGCCAAGAGCTAGTAGACTCCTACGAGCAGTACTTC. Translated: CASSQELVDSYEQYF.

The rearrangement links TRBV30 to TRBJ1-5; possibly TRBD1 for D (6 bases). The CDR3 has 13 residues. Trimming cost V 2 bases and J 9 bases, with 14 bases left between them. Per the germline V gene, CDR1 is GTSNPN and CDR2 is SVGIG (reference sequence). CDR3 sequence reads: CAWSRDAGAPQHF. The DNA of the CDR3 is TGTGCCTGGAGTAGAGATGCAGGGGCGCCCCAGCATTTT.

This CDR3 is CASSLAFGEQYF. CDR3 DNA sequence: TGTGCCAGCAGCTTAGCGTTCGGCGAGCAGTACTTC. The gene calls are TRBV7-2 and TRBJ2-7; D remains unclear. Germline V gives CDR1 SGHTA, CDR2 FQGNSA. The V end lost 0 bases, the J end lost 6 bases, and 6 bases lay between the germline ends. The CDR3 length is 12 residues.

This chain links TRBV5-4 with TRBJ2-7, with a tentative D call TRBD2 (6 bases). Germline lookup yields CDR1 SGHNT and CDR2 YYREEE (reference sequence). This CDR3 has 12 residues. The ends were cut back, 4 bases at V and 3 bases at J, with 8 bases in the middle. The CDR3 sequence is CASSLGGYEQYF. The CDR3 nucleotides are TGTGCCAGCAGCCTGGGGGGCTACGAGCAGTACTTC.

This clone was observed once. As DNA, the CDR3 is TGCGCCAGCAGCTTACTCCCAGACACTGAAGCTTTCTTT. Its translation: CASSLLPDTEAFF. This chain uses TRBV5-1 with TRBJ1-1, with D uncertain. Trimming shortened V by 2 bases and J by 3 bases, and 8 bases separated the two germline ends. The CDR3 length is 13 residues. The germline V gene has CDR1 SGHRS and CDR2 YFSETQ. The full variable domain, its missing parts supplied by reference TRBV5-1 and TRBJ1-1, is KAGVTQTPRYLIKTRGQQVTLSCSPISGHRSVSWYQQTPGQGLQFLFEYFSETQRNKGNFPGRFSGRQFSNSRSEMNVSTLELGDSALYLCASSLLPDTEAFFGQGTRLTVV.

The rearrangement links TRBV5-4 to TRBJ1-2, with 8 bases that match TRBD1. The CDR3 totals 14 residues. Trimming at V came to 4 bases and at J to 3 bases, leaving 5 bases not matched to a gene. The germline V gene has CDR1 SGHNT and CDR2 YYREEE (reference sequence). The DNA of the CDR3 is TGTGCCAGCAGCACTGGACAGGGCTACTATGGCTACACCTTC. The encoded protein is CASSTGQGYYGYTF.

This chain connects TRBV5-1 to TRBJ1-1, with D perhaps TRBD1 (5 bases). Trimming stripped 3 bases from V and 5 bases from J, with 11 bases between. The CDR3 extends over 13 amino acids. Germline V gene sequence: CDR1 SGHRS, CDR2 YFSETQ. The CDR3, as DNA: TGCGCCAGCAGCTGGTGGCAGGGAACTGAAGCTTTCTTT. Its protein product is CASSWWQGTEAFF. Drawing the rest from reference TRBV5-1 and TRBJ1-1, the complete variable domain is KAGVTQTPRYLIKTRGQQVTLSCSPISGHRSVSWYQQTPGQGLQFLFEYFSETQRNKGNFPGRFSGRQFSNSRSEMNVSTLELGDSALYLCASSWWQGTEAFFGQGTRLTVV.

The chain has TRBV7-9 and TRBJ2-1; a possible D gene is TRBD1 (5 bases). Germline CDR1 is SEHNR and CDR2 is FQNEAQ (reference sequence). The CDR3 loop spans 12 amino acids. Trimming cost V 5 bases and J 8 bases, with 10 bases left between them. The CDR3 DNA reads TGTGCCAGCAGCCCCGTAGGGGATGAGCAGTTCTTC. Its translation: CASSPVGDEQFF.

V usage is TRBV5-1 and J usage is TRBJ1-1; D is unresolved. Deletions cut 0 bases from V and 4 bases from J, with 13 bases between. The CDR3 extends over 15 amino acids. Germline CDR1 reads SGHRS; CDR2 reads YFSETQ. The CDR3 nucleotides read TGCGCCAGCAGCTTGGAGGCCCTTCCCATCACTGAAGCTTTCTTT. It yields the protein CASSLEALPITEAFF.

By frequency in the sample, this clone is medium-sized. The V and J genes are TRBV7-9 and TRBJ2-5; no definite D call. CDR3 length equals 16 residues. Trimming took off 0 bases at V and 2 bases at J, with 13 bases between the two ends. Germline values: CDR1 SEHNR, CDR2 FQNEAQ (reference sequence). CDR3 bases: TGTGCCAGCAGCTTAGCGAATGGTCGGCATCAAGAGACCCAGTACTTC. Amino acids: CASSLANGRHQETQYF.

CDR3 DNA sequence: TGTGCCAGCAGCCTGGAGCGGGTGAGCCCCTACGAGCAGTACTTC. Translating it yields CASSLERVSPYEQYF. This chain joins TRBV11-2 and TRBJ2-7; TRBD2 is a possible D gene (6 bases). CDR1 and CDR2 from the germline V gene are SGHAT and FQNNGV. Trimming removed 5 bases at V and 2 bases at J, with 16 bases between. CDR3 length: 15 residues.

The V gene is TRBV11-1, the J gene TRBJ2-2; 8 bases map to TRBD1. Germline V gives CDR1 SGHAT, CDR2 FQDESV (reference sequence). The CDR3 runs 15 residues. J lost 8 bases, V lost 5 bases, and 10 bases had no gene match. As DNA, the CDR3 is TGTGCCAGCAGCGCAAGACAGGGGTCCGGAGGGGAGCTGTTTTTT. Protein product: CASSARQGSGGELFF.

This clone was observed a few times. CDR3 protein: CASSLVGAGTEAFF. The CDR3 nucleotides are TGCGCCAGCAGCTTGGTGGGGGCCGGCACTGAAGCTTTCTTT. The chain joins TRBV5-1 to TRBJ1-1; tentative D call: TRBD1 (6 bases). The V and J ends lost 0 bases and 4 bases respectively, with 10 bases between them. The CDR3 sequence is 14 residues long. Germline CDR1 SGHRS, CDR2 YFSETQ.

V gene TRBV27 combines with J gene TRBJ2-6; D remains ambiguous. The V gene lost 6 bases and the J gene lost 5 bases, with 14 bases spanning the gap. CDR1 and CDR2 from the germline V gene are MNHEY and SMNVEV (reference sequence). The CDR3 spans 15 residues. The DNA for the CDR3 is TGTGCCAGCAGCTCTATACAGCTCTGGGCCAACGTCCTGACTTTC. Protein: CASSSIQLWANVLTF.

The V call is TRBV18, the J call TRBJ2-5; no clear D gene. The CDR3 spans 13 residues. Deletions cut 4 bases from V and 5 bases from J, with 11 bases between. CDR1 and CDR2 from the germline V gene are KGHSH and LQKENI. CDR3 coding DNA: TGTGCCAGCTCACGTACCGACATCGAGACCCAGTACTTC. Translating it yields CASSRTDIETQYF.

This clone was counted a single time. This sequence joins TRBV7-8 and TRBJ2-3, with 9 bases fitting TRBD2. CDR1 and CDR2 from the germline V gene are SGHVS and FQNEAQ. Losses at the gene ends were 4 bases for V and 2 bases for J; bases not matched to a gene: 7. This CDR3 spans 16 amino acids. This CDR3 reads CASSSGLAPYTDTQYF. CDR3 in DNA: TGTGCCAGCAGCTCAGGACTAGCGCCCTACACAGATACGCAGTATTTT.

V usage is TRBV6-6 and J usage is TRBJ1-2, with D uncertain. The V and J ends lost 4 bases and 8 bases respectively, with 17 bases between them. Germline assignment: CDR1 MNHNY and CDR2 SVGAGI (reference sequence). The CDR3 is 14 residues long. The CDR3 sequence is CASSSLTSPEGYTF. The CDR3 DNA is TGTGCCAGCAGTTCCTTGACGAGCCCGGAGGGCTACACCTTC.